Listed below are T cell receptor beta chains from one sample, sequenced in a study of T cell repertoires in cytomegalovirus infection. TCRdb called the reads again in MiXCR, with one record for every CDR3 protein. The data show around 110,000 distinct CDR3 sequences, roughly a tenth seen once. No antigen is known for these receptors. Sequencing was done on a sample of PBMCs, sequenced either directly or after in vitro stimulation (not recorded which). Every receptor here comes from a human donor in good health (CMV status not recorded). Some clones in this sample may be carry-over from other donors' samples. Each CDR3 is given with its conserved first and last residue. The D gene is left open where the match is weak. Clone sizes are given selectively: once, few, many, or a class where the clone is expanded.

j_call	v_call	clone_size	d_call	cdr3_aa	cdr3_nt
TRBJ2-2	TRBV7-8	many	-	CASSLEVTNTGELFF	TGTGCCAGCAGCTTAGAAGTTACGAACACCGGGGAGCTGTTTTTT
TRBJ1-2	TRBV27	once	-	CASSSNPRLGYTF	TGTGCCAGCAGTTCAAATCCCAGGTTGGGCTACACCTTC
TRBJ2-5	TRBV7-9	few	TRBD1	CASSPRPGQKETQYF	TGTGCCAGCAGCCCCCGCCCGGGACAGAAAGAGACCCAGTACTTC
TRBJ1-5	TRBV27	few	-	CASSAQADSNQPQHF	TGTGCCAGCAGTGCGCAAGCGGATAGCAATCAGCCCCAGCATTTT
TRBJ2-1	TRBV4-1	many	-	CASSPVAAAYNEQFF	TGCGCCAGCAGCCCCGTGGCGGCGGCCTACAATGAGCAGTTCTTC
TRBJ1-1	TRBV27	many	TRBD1	CASSFKTGTGGTEAFF	TGTGCCAGCAGTTTTAAGACAGGGACCGGGGGGACTGAAGCTTTCTTT
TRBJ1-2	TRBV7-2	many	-	CASSSYQASYGYTF	TGTGCCAGCAGCTCCTATCAGGCGTCCTATGGCTACACCTTC
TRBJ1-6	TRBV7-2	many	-	CASSPGSNNSPLHF	TGTGCCAGCAGCCCCGGATCCAATAATTCACCCCTCCACTTT
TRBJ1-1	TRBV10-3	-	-	CAISESEGNTEAFF	TGTGCCATCAGTGAGTCGGAAGGTAACACTGAAGCTTTCTTT
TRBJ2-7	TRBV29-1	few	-	CSVEDPNFKQYF	TGCAGCGTTGAAGATCCCAATTTCAAGCAGTACTTC
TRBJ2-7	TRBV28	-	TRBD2	CASSSAGTSKYEQYF	TGTGCCAGCAGTTCAGCCGGGACTAGCAAGTACGAGCAGTACTTC
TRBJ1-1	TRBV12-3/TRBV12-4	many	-	CASSLRGPGVAFF	TGTGCCAGCAGTTTAAGGGGACCCGGGGTAGCTTTCTTT
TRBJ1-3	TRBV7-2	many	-	CASTLNGFGNTIYF	TGTGCCAGCACCCTAAATGGGTTTGGAAACACCATATATTTT
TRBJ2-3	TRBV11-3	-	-	CASRGGPDTQYF	TGTGCCAGTAGGGGTGGCCCAGATACGCAGTATTTT
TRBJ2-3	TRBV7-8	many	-	CATRTRFTDTQYF	TGTGCCACCCGAACACGATTCACAGATACGCAGTATTTT
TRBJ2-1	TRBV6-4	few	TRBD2	CASSAAGGPYNEQFF	TGTGCCAGCAGTGCAGCGGGAGGGCCCTACAATGAGCAGTTCTTC
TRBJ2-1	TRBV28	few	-	CASSLTSPEQFF	TGTGCCAGCAGCCTGACTAGTCCTGAGCAGTTCTTC